The rows below give T cell receptor beta chains drawn from one sample of a study of blood T cell repertoires in COVID-19. Sequencing used immunoSEQ multiplex PCR; TCRdb keeps in-frame clones, though not all of them. The sample records approximately 96,000 clones, 90% to 95% being singletons. The sequenced sample consisted of peripheral blood. The receptors derive from a human donor with active COVID-19. The donor label of this sample is uncertain. CDR3s include the opening cysteine and the closing phenylalanine or tryptophan. D genes are given only for firm matches. Part of the rows lack a size; the others show once, few, many or a class for expanded clones.

NA	TRBV3-1/TRBV3-2	NA	TRBJ2-2	CASSLSQDGELFF	TGTGCCAGCAGCTTAAGTCAGGACGGGGAGCTGTTTTTT
NA	TRBV2	TRBD2	TRBJ2-3	CASSSTSGFTDTQYF	TGTGCCAGCAGTTCGACTAGCGGGTTCACAGATACGCAGTATTTT
once	TRBV7-9	NA	TRBJ2-7	CASLQTVTYEQYF	TGTGCCAGCCTTCAGACAGTTACCTACGAGCAGTACTTC
NA	TRBV18	NA	TRBJ2-5	CASSPPFLGRRSQETQYF	TGTGCCAGCTCACCACCGTTCCTGGGCCGCCGCAGCCAAGAGACCCAGTACTTC
NA	TRBV28	TRBD1	TRBJ2-7	CASSRDRGNYEQYF	TGTGCCAGCAGCCGGGACAGGGGTAACTACGAGCAGTACTTC
NA	TRBV7-2	TRBD2	TRBJ2-4	CASSFGGGDIQYF	TGTGCCAGCAGCTTCGGCGGGGGGGACATTCAGTACTTC
NA	TRBV19	NA	TRBJ1-5	CASSIGGPYQPQHF	TGTGCCAGTAGTATCGGGGGACCGTATCAGCCCCAGCATTTT
NA	TRBV6-6	NA	TRBJ2-2	CASSYRGNTGELFF	TGTGCCAGCAGTTACCGTGGCAACACCGGGGAGCTGTTTTTT
NA	TRBV7-9	NA	TRBJ2-7	CASSPDYNEQYF	TGTGCCAGCAGCCCGGACTATAACGAGCAGTACTTC
NA	TRBV5-4	NA	TRBJ2-5	CASSPGISKETQYF	TGTGCCAGCAGCCCAGGGATTTCCAAAGAGACCCAGTACTTC
NA	TRBV12-5	NA	TRBJ2-5	CASPFSTGRKTQYF	TGTGCTAGCCCCTTCTCGACAGGGAGGAAGACCCAGTACTTC
NA	TRBV12-2	NA	TRBJ2-7	CASRLPSREYEQYF	TGTGCAAGTCGCCTCCCAAGTCGGGAATACGAGCAGTACTTC
once	TRBV9	NA	TRBJ1-4	CASSVVTRGANEKLFF	TGTGCCAGCAGCGTAGTTACTCGGGGGGCTAATGAAAAACTGTTTTTT
NA	TRBV5-4	TRBD1	TRBJ1-3	CASSRDSGNTIYF	TGTGCCAGCAGCCGGGACAGTGGAAACACCATATATTTT
NA	TRBV2	NA	TRBJ2-4	CASSVGGLNIQYF	TGTGCCAGCAGCGTCGGGGGATTGAACATTCAGTACTTC
NA	TRBV4-1	NA	TRBJ2-1	CASSQVEAASYNEQFF	TGCGCCAGCAGCCAAGTAGAGGCAGCCTCCTACAATGAGCAGTTCTTC
few	TRBV4-1	TRBD2	TRBJ2-7	CASSHTGTSVSYEQYF	TGCGCCAGCAGCCACACCGGGACTAGCGTATCCTACGAGCAGTACTTC
NA	TRBV19	TRBD1	TRBJ2-5	CASSFGQGAGETQYF	TGTGCCAGTAGTTTTGGACAGGGGGCCGGTGAGACCCAGTACTTC
NA	TRBV29-1	NA	TRBJ1-1	CSAEAGGNTEAFF	TGCAGCGCCGAGGCGGGGGGCAACACTGAAGCTTTCTTT
NA	TRBV4-1	TRBD1	TRBJ1-2	CASSHAGGANGYTF	TGCGCCAGCAGCCATGCAGGGGGCGCGAATGGCTACACCTTC